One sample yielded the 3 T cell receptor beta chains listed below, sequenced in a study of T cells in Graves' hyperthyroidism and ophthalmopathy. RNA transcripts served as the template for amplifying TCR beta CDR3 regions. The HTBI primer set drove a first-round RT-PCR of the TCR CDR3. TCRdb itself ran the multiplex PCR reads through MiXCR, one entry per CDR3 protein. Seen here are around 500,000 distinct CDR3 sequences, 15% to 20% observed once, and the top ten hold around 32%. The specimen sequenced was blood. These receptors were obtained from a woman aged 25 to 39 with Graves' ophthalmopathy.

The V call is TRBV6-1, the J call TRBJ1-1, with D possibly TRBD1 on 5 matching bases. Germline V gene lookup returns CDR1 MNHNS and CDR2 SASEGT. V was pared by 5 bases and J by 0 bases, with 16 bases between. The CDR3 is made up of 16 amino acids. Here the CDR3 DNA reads TGTGCCAGCAGTTTCCTAACGACAGACATGAACACTGAAGCTTTCTTT. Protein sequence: CASSFLTTDMNTEAFF.

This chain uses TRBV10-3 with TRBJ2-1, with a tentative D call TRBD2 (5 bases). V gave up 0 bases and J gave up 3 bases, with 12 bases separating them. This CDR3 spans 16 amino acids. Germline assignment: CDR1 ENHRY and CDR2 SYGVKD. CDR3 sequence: CAISESSGSGYNEQFF. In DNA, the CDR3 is TGTGCCATCAGTGAGTCTAGTGGGAGTGGCTACAATGAGCAGTTCTTC.

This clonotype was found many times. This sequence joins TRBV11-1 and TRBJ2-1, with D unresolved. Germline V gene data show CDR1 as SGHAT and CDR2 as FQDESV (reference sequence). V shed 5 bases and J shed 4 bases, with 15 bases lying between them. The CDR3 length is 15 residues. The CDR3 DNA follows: TGTGCCAGCAGCCTTACTACGGCACCTTACAATGAGCAGTTCTTC. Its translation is CASSLTTAPYNEQFF.